This T cell receptor beta chain derives from a study of blood T cells in healthy people across ages. Notes on the study in general: The diversity estimates, figures obtained from one million T cells, were considered underestimates. Unsorted PBMC input precluded a conclusive naive versus antigen-experienced comparison.

On this clonotype itself: What it recognizes is unknown.

A sample-barcoded 5' primer and a J-beta primer mix were used in a second PCR of roughly 7 to 12 cycles. Every individual sample yielded 2.5 million or more paired-end reads (each containing CDR3). TCRdb re-analysed the 5' RACE reads in MiXCR, keeping a single row per CDR3 protein. The profile shows 1.5 million to 2 million distinct CDR3 sequences, around 48% of them singletons. The sequencing input was blood. The receptor was isolated from a woman aged 35 to 49 in good health.

The CDR3 protein is CASSSDSSYTDTQYF. CDR3 bases: TGTGCCAGCAGCTCGGACAGTTCATACACAGATACGCAGTATTTT. The gene calls are TRBV7-9 and TRBJ2-3; TRBD1 is a possible D gene (6 bases). Trimming took off 4 bases at V and 2 bases at J, with 13 bases between the two ends. The CDR3 consists of 15 residues. The germline V gene encodes CDR1 SEHNR and CDR2 FQNEAQ (reference sequence).